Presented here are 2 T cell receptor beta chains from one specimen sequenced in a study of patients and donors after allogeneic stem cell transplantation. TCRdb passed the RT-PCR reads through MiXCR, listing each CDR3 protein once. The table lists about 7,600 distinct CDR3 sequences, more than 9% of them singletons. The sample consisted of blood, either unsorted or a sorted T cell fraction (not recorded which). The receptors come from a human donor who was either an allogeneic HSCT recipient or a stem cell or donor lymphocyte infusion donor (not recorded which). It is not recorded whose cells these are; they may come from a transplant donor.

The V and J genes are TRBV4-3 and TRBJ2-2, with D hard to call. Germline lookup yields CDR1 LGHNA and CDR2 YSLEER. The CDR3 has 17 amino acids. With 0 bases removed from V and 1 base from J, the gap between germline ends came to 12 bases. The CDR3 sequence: CASSQDLAQLNTGELFF. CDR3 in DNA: TGCGCCAGCAGCCAAGATCTGGCGCAGTTGAACACCGGGGAGCTGTTTTTT.

The CDR3 DNA reads as TGTGCCAGCAGTCCAAGAACAGCTTACAATGAGCAGTTCTTC. Its protein product is CASSPRTAYNEQFF. V is TRBV12-3 or TRBV12-4 and J is TRBJ2-1; D remains unclear. The CDR3 sequence is 14 residues long. V lost 5 bases and J 4 bases, leaving 12 bases between the germline ends.